The 28 T cell receptor beta chains given below trace back to one sample, sequenced in a study of technical replicates of blood from several donors. TCRdb keeps only in-frame clones here, not all; method: immunoSEQ multiplex PCR. Of over 85,000 clones listed, just under 95% were seen once; the top ten hold roughly 0.31%. The specimen was T cells isolated from PBMCs. Source of these receptors: a human donor in good health.

This chain connects TRBV6-5 to TRBJ1-2; the D gene is possibly TRBD1 (6 bases). Trimming left V 4 bases short and J 6 bases short, with 15 bases between. This CDR3 has 14 amino acids. Looked up from germline, CDR1 is MNHEY and CDR2 is SVGAGI. The CDR3 nucleotides read TGTGCCAGCAGTTCGGCGGGGGGCTCTAATGGCTACACCTTC. Residues: CASSSAGGSNGYTF.

The chain is built from TRBV4-3 and TRBJ2-1, with a tentative D call TRBD2 (6 bases). This CDR3 has 19 residues. V gave up 1 base and J gave up 4 bases, with 23 bases separating them. Germline lookup yields CDR1 LGHNA and CDR2 YSLEER. The CDR3 DNA reads TGCGCCAGCAGCCAAGTGGCGGGTATAGAGTCGGGACTTTACAATGAGCAGTTCTTC. Translation gives CASSQVAGIESGLYNEQFF.

The rearrangement uses TRBV2 and TRBJ2-7; 9 bases align to TRBD1. Unmatched junction bases numbered 9, after V lost 6 bases and J lost 6 bases. The germline V gene has CDR1 SNHLY and CDR2 FYNNEI. This CDR3 is 14 amino acids long. As DNA, the CDR3 is TGTGCCAGCAGCAATCCGGGACAGGGTCTCGAGCAGTACTTC. As protein: CASSNPGQGLEQYF.

The CDR3 DNA follows: TGTGCCAGCAGTTCGGGACAGGGCATATATGGCTACACCTTC. Residues: CASSSGQGIYGYTF. V usage is TRBV13 and J usage is TRBJ1-2, with 9 bases aligning to TRBD1. Germline V CDR1 and CDR2: PRHDT, FYEKMQ (reference sequence). This CDR3 is 14 amino acids long. Trimming cost V 6 bases and J 5 bases; bases outside gene matches: 7.

The chain combines TRBV7-8 with TRBJ2-2, with TRBD2 matching 9 bases. Germline-derived CDR1 and CDR2 are SGHVS and FQNEAQ. V dropped 5 bases and J dropped 6; count of bases not matched to a gene: 7. The CDR3 spans 15 residues. This CDR3 reads CASSGGLAIAGELFF. CDR3 in DNA: TGTGCCAGCAGCGGTGGACTAGCGATCGCCGGGGAGCTGTTTTTT.

The V call is TRBV14, the J call TRBJ2-7; TRBD1 is a possible D gene (5 bases). Germline CDR1 and CDR2: SGHDN and FVKESK. The length of the CDR3 is 13 residues. Trimming cost V 0 bases and J 5 bases, with 8 bases left between them. The CDR3 sequence is CASSQEQVDEQYF. The CDR3 nucleotides are TGTGCCAGCAGCCAAGAACAGGTCGACGAGCAGTACTTC.

The chain joins TRBV6-1 to TRBJ1-5, with 8 nucleotides matching TRBD1. The germline gives CDR1 MNHNS, CDR2 SASEGT. This CDR3 has 14 amino acids. V lost 3 bases to trimming and J lost 2 bases; unmatched junction nucleotides: 0. Here the CDR3 DNA reads TGTGCCAGCAGTGAGACAGGGGGCAATCAGCCCCAGCATTTT. Protein sequence: CASSETGGNQPQHF.

J is TRBJ1-4 and V is TRBV9, with 7 bases that match TRBD1. The trim removed 3 bases at V and 5 bases at J, leaving 7 bases unmatched. The CDR3 length is 15 residues. Germline V gene lookup returns CDR1 SGDLS and CDR2 YYNGEE. The CDR3 loop is CASSGHGTVNEKLFF. CDR3 in DNA: TGTGCCAGCAGCGGCCACGGGACAGTGAATGAAAAACTGTTTTTT.

This rearrangement joins TRBV19 to TRBJ2-7; weak D call: TRBD1 (5 bases). Germline V CDR1 and CDR2: LNHDA, SQIVND (reference sequence). CDR3 length: 14 amino acids. V gave up 6 bases and J gave up 1 base, with 13 bases separating them. In DNA, the CDR3 is TGTGCCAGTAGCTCAACCTGGACATCCTACGAGCAGTACTTC. Protein sequence: CASSSTWTSYEQYF.

The rearrangement joins TRBV5-8 to TRBJ2-3; TRBD1 matches 8 bases. Germline V gene sequence: CDR1 SGHTS, CDR2 YDEGEE. V shed 7 bases and J 2 bases; nucleotides not matched to a gene: 9. This CDR3 contains 15 residues. CDR3 coding DNA: TGTGCCAGCTCGACCGGGACAGGAAACACAGATACGCAGTATTTT. It codes for CASSTGTGNTDTQYF.

This chain links TRBV14 with TRBJ2-1; D gene uncertain. Trimming removed 0 bases from V and 8 bases from J, with 8 bases in between. Per germline, CDR1 SGHDN and CDR2 FVKESK. CDR3 length: 13 amino acids. The chain's CDR3 is CASSQEIADEQFF. As DNA, the CDR3 is TGTGCCAGCAGCCAAGAAATAGCTGATGAGCAGTTCTTC.

The V call is TRBV11-2, the J call TRBJ2-7; D gene uncertain. Germline V gene lookup returns CDR1 SGHAT and CDR2 FQNNGV. The CDR3 runs 14 residues. V lost 2 bases and J lost 2, with 10 bases in between. Written as DNA, the CDR3 is TGTGCCAGCAGCTTAAGTCCCAGGCCCTACGAGCAGTACTTC. It yields the protein CASSLSPRPYEQYF.

This rearrangement joins TRBV11-3 to TRBJ2-2; 7 bases agree with TRBD1. This CDR3 contains 16 residues. The V segment lost 0 bases and the J segment 1 base; nucleotides outside the gene matches: 2. In germline, CDR1 is SGHNT, CDR2 YENEEA. The CDR3, as DNA: TGTGCCAGCAGCTTAGAGGCAGGGGGGAACACCGGGGAGCTGTTTTTT. This encodes CASSLEAGGNTGELFF.

This rearrangement joins TRBV30 to TRBJ2-1; D perhaps matches TRBD2 (5 bases). Germline loops: CDR1 GTSNPN, CDR2 SVGIG (reference sequence). The CDR3 runs 15 residues. Trimming pared 2 bases from V and 9 bases from J, leaving 20 bases between. CDR3 sequence reads: CAWSFQRARDAEQFF. The CDR3 nucleotides read TGTGCCTGGAGTTTCCAGAGGGCCCGGGATGCTGAGCAGTTCTTC.

The chain is built from TRBV6-6 and TRBJ1-5; the D is unclear. The CDR3 is 13 residues long. The V end lost 0 bases, the J end lost 7 bases, and 7 bases lay between the germline ends. From germline, CDR1 is MNHNY and CDR2 SVGAGI (reference sequence). The CDR3 sequence is CASSYSTGQPQHF. DNA for the CDR3: TGTGCCAGCAGTTACTCGACGGGGCAGCCCCAGCATTTT.

J is TRBJ2-7 and V is TRBV5-1, with 12 nucleotides matching TRBD2. CDR1 is SGHRS, CDR2 YFSETQ, per germline. The CDR3 covers 15 residues. Losses at the gene ends were 2 bases for V and 0 bases for J; bases not matched to a gene: 0. The CDR3 DNA reads as TGCGCCAGCAGCTTACTAGCGGGAGGCTCCTACGAGCAGTACTTC. This sequence encodes CASSLLAGGSYEQYF.

This clone showed up just once. The rearrangement joins TRBV4-1 to TRBJ2-3, with TRBD1 matching over 7 bases. The length of the CDR3 is 14 residues. Trimming at V came to 6 bases and at J to 4 bases, leaving 7 bases not matched to a gene. Germline V gene sequence: CDR1 MGHRA, CDR2 YSYEKL. The CDR3 DNA follows: TGCGCCAGCAGGGACAGGTCTAGATCAGATACGCAGTATTTT. Protein: CASRDRSRSDTQYF.

The chain is built from TRBV4-2 and TRBJ2-7, with D possibly matching TRBD2 (6 bases). Between the trimmed V and J ends, which lost 0 bases and 3 bases, there was a span of 12 bases. There are 15 residues in the CDR3. The V gene's germline CDR1 is LGHNA and CDR2 YNFKEQ. The CDR3 DNA reads TGTGCCAGCAGCCAAGATGGGCTAGCGTTCTACGAGCAGTACTTC. This sequence encodes CASSQDGLAFYEQYF.

The chain couples TRBV9 to TRBJ1-1, with D maybe TRBD1 (6 bases). Trimming took off 6 bases at V and 7 bases at J, with 19 bases between the two ends. The CDR3 is 14 residues long. Germline V lookup: CDR1 SGDLS, CDR2 YYNGEE. CDR3 sequence (DNA): TGTGCCAGCATGAAGAGGGGGAGTGGCGGTGAAGCTTTCTTT. Translated: CASMKRGSGGEAFF.

This chain joins TRBV19 and TRBJ2-7, with TRBD2 as a possible D gene (6 bases). Germline CDR1 reads LNHDA; CDR2 reads SQIVND (reference sequence). The V end lost 4 bases, the J end lost 4 bases, and 14 bases lay between the germline ends. The CDR3 sequence is 14 residues long. The DNA of the CDR3 is TGTGCCAGTAGTACACAGGCGGGGTCTTACGAGCAGTACTTC. It is translated as CASSTQAGSYEQYF.

The rearrangement uses TRBV27 and TRBJ2-7, with a tentative D call TRBD1 (6 bases). The V gene's germline CDR1 is MNHEY and CDR2 SMNVEV (reference sequence). Trimming left V 4 bases short and J 3 bases short, with 10 bases between. This CDR3 has 13 amino acids. The CDR3, as DNA: TGTGCCAGCAGTTATAGGGGGAGCTACGAGCAGTACTTC. It encodes CASSYRGSYEQYF.

This chain joins TRBV18 and TRBJ2-1; TRBD1 aligns across 7 bases. Germline CDR1 reads KGHSH; CDR2 reads LQKENI. The CDR3 loop spans 12 amino acids. V gave up 5 bases and J gave up 9 bases; unmatched junction bases: 4. This CDR3 reads CASSEQGTEQFF. As DNA, the CDR3 is TGTGCCAGCTCAGAACAGGGGACTGAGCAGTTCTTC.

The gene calls are TRBV4-2 and TRBJ1-4; D perhaps matches TRBD1 (5 bases). Deletions cut 8 bases from V and 7 bases from J, with 14 bases between. The CDR3 has 13 residues. Germline V gene sequence: CDR1 LGHNA, CDR2 YNFKEQ. CDR3 DNA: TGTGCCAGCCGGCGCAGGGACTCTGAAAAACTGTTTTTT. This translates into CASRRRDSEKLFF.

This chain uses TRBV7-2 with TRBJ2-1; tentatively, D is TRBD2 (5 bases). V lost 4 bases to trimming and J lost 1 base, with 8 bases between them. Germline CDR1 SGHTA, CDR2 FQGNSA. The CDR3 covers 14 residues. The chain's CDR3 is CASSSDFSYNEQFF. CDR3 DNA: TGTGCCAGCAGCTCGGACTTTTCCTACAATGAGCAGTTCTTC.

This chain uses TRBV7-8 with TRBJ2-7; 9 bases align to TRBD2. Germline loops: CDR1 SGHVS, CDR2 FQNEAQ. J lost 5 bases, V lost 4 bases, and 12 bases had no gene match. This CDR3 has 16 amino acids. The CDR3 coding sequence is TGTGCCAGCAGCTCTACGGTGCGGGAGGGCCTGAACGAGCAGTACTTC. Protein product: CASSSTVREGLNEQYF.

The rearrangement links TRBV23-1 to TRBJ2-7, with TRBD1 matching 12 bases. TRBV23-1 counts as an open reading frame of uncertain function. The ends lost 7 bases at V and 4 bases at J; junction bases unmatched: 20. The CDR3 extends over 19 amino acids. CDR3 DNA: TGCGCCAGCAACAAATCCGGGACAGGGGGCTTTCCCCCCTGTTACGAGCAGTACTTC. Translated: CASNKSGTGGFPPCYEQYF.

This rearrangement joins TRBV6-1 to TRBJ1-6; perhaps TRBD1 as D (5 bases). Trimming stripped 4 bases from V and 8 bases from J, with 12 bases between. The CDR3 runs to 14 residues. CDR1 is MNHNS, CDR2 SASEGT, per germline. The CDR3 loop is CASSGVRDHSPLHF. The CDR3, as DNA: TGTGCCAGCAGTGGGGTCAGGGATCATTCACCCCTCCACTTT.

V usage is TRBV27 and J usage is TRBJ2-7; D gene ambiguous. Trimming removed 3 bases at V and 5 bases at J, with 11 bases between. This CDR3 spans 13 amino acids. CDR1 is MNHEY, CDR2 SMNVEV, per germline (reference sequence). The CDR3 protein is CASSLGNFHEQYF. In nucleotides, the CDR3 is TGTGCCAGCAGTTTGGGCAACTTCCACGAGCAGTACTTC.